Sequencing of this T cell receptor beta chain was carried out in a study of T cell changes during pregnancy in multiple sclerosis. TCRdb keeps only in-frame clones here, not all; method: immunoSEQ multiplex PCR. Among approximately 70,000 clones listed, around 90% were seen once. This CDR3 is built from 17 residues. V lost 0 bases, J lost 5 bases, and 8 bases stayed unmatched. Germline values: CDR1 LGHNA, CDR2 YNFKEQ. The source was peripheral blood, collected in the first trimester of pregnancy. V is TRBV4-2 and J is TRBJ2-2; 8 nucleotides match TRBD2. This TCR came from a female donor in good health, enrolled as a control in a pregnancy study. CDR3 amino acids: CASSQEVPAGVTGELFF. Written as DNA, the CDR3 is TGTGCCAGCAGCCAAGAGGTACCAGCGGGAGTTACCGGGGAGCTGTTTTTT.